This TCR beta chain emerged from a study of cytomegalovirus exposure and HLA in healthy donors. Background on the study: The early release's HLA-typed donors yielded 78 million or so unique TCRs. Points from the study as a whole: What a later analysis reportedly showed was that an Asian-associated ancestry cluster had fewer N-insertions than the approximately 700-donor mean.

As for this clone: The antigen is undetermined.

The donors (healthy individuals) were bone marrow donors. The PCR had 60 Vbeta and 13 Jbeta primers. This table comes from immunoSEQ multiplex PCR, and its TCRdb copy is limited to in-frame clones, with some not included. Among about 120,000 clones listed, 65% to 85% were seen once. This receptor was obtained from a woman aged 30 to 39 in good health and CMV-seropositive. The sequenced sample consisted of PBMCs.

The CDR3 spells CSASTSGGADTQYF. Here the CDR3 DNA reads TGCAGCGCTTCGACTAGCGGGGGGGCAGATACGCAGTATTTT. The chain employs TRBV29-1 and TRBJ2-3, with 14 bases fitting TRBD2. The CDR3 covers 14 residues. V trimming: 7 bases; J trimming: 4 bases; junction bases outside the gene matches: 4. Germline V gives CDR1 SQVTM, CDR2 ANQGSEA.